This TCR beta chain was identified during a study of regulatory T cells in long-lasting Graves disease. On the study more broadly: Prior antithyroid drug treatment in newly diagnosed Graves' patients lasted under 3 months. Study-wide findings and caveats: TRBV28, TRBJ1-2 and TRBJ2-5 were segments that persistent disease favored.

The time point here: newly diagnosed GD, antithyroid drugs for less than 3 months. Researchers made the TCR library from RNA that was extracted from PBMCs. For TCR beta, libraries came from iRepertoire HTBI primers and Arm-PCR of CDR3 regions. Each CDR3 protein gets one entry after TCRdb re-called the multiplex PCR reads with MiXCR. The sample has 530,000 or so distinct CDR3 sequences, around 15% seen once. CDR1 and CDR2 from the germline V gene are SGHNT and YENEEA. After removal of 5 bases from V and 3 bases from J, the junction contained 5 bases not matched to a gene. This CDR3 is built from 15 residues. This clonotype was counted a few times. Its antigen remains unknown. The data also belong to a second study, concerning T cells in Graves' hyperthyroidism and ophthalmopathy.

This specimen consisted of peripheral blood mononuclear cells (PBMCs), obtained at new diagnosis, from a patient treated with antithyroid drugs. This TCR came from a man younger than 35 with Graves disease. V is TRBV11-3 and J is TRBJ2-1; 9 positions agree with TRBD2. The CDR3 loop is CASSTSSGIYNEQFF. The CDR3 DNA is TGTGCCAGCAGCACCTCTAGCGGGATCTACAATGAGCAGTTCTTC.